These T cell receptor beta chains were read from a single sample in a study of T cell repertoires in ileal Crohn's disease. Assay used: immunoSEQ multiplex PCR; TCRdb lists only in-frame clones, some missing. The sample holds 15,000 to 20,000 clones; around 90% are singletons and the top ten take around 5.5%. The material sequenced was ileal tissue. The receptors were gathered from an adult with Crohn's disease. The CDR3 runs from the conserved cysteine through the conserved F or W. Each record gives: V gene, D gene, clone size, J gene, CDR3 protein, CDR3 DNA. The D gene is left open where the match is weak. The listing skips clone size in some rows; elsewhere it reads once, few, many or a size class.

>TRBV9|TRBD1|once|TRBJ2-2
CASSSPQDRGRRTGELFF
TGTGCCAGCAGCTCCCCCCAGGACAGGGGGCGGCGGACCGGGGAGCTGTTTTTT
>TRBV11-2|TRBD2|.|TRBJ2-1
CASSSSGIYNEQFF
TGTGCCAGCAGCTCTAGCGGGATCTACAATGAGCAGTTCTTC
>TRBV10-3|TRBD1|once|TRBJ1-5
CATNRDRGRQPQHF
TGTGCCACTAACCGGGACAGGGGAAGACAGCCCCAGCATTTT
>TRBV4-1|TRBD2|.|TRBJ2-5
CASSQGTSGRETQYF
TGCGCCAGCAGCCAAGGGACTAGCGGGAGAGAGACCCAGTACTTC
>TRBV6-5|TRBD2|.|TRBJ2-7
CASSLAGGLSYEQYF
TGTGCCAGCAGTTTAGCGGGGGGCCTCTCCTACGAGCAGTACTTC
>TRBV10-3|.|.|TRBJ1-2
CAISLQENYGYTF
TGTGCCATCAGTCTACAGGAAAACTATGGCTACACCTTC
>TRBV7-9|.|.|TRBJ1-3
CASSPRGISGNTIYF
TGTGCCAGCAGCCCTAGGGGGATCTCTGGAAACACCATATATTTT
>TRBV10-3|.|.|TRBJ2-1
CAISEYTDKYNEQFF
TGTGCCATCAGTGAGTACACGGACAAATACAATGAGCAGTTCTTC
>TRBV25-1|.|few|TRBJ1-1
CASTRGGFTEAFF
TGTGCCAGCACCCGAGGCGGATTCACTGAAGCTTTCTTT
>TRBV6-5|.|.|TRBJ1-2
CASSYTANYGYTF
TGTGCCAGCAGTTACACAGCTAACTATGGCTACACCTTC
>TRBV7-9|.|.|TRBJ1-1
CASRLQGNTEAFF
TGTGCCAGCAGGTTGCAGGGGAACACTGAAGCTTTCTTT
>TRBV30|TRBD2|.|TRBJ2-5
CAWVRERREARHETQYF
TGTGCCTGGGTCAGGGAGAGGCGGGAGGCCCGCCACGAGACCCAGTACTTC
>TRBV6-1|.|.|TRBJ2-7
CASKPGHGLYEQYF
TGTGCCAGCAAACCGGGACACGGACTCTACGAGCAGTACTTC
>TRBV5-1|.|.|TRBJ2-5
CASSPTGGGRQETQYF
TGCGCCAGCAGCCCCACAGGGGGAGGGAGGCAAGAGACCCAGTACTTC
>TRBV6-1|.|.|TRBJ2-7
CASSEQPGGGYEQYF
TGTGCCAGCAGTGAACAGCCCGGCGGAGGCTACGAGCAGTACTTC
>TRBV15|.|.|TRBJ2-7
CATSRDVVQDRVGEQYF
TGTGCCACCAGCAGAGATGTGGTACAGGATCGCGTGGGCGAGCAGTACTTC
>TRBV25-1|TRBD1|.|TRBJ1-2
CASSGQNYGYTF
TGTGCCAGCTCGGGACAGAACTATGGCTACACCTTC
>TRBV29-1|TRBD2|.|TRBJ2-1
CSVAQREFNEQFF
TGCAGCGTTGCCCAGCGGGAGTTCAATGAGCAGTTCTTC
>TRBV2|.|.|TRBJ2-1
CASRTSGGNEQFF
TGTGCCAGCAGGACAAGTGGCGGGAATGAGCAGTTCTTC
>TRBV29-1|TRBD2|.|TRBJ2-7
CSAQAGLAGIYEQYF
TGCAGCGCCCAAGCGGGATTAGCGGGCATCTACGAGCAGTACTTC
>TRBV2|.|.|TRBJ1-1
CASSVPGNLNTEAFF
TGTGCCAGCAGTGTACCGGGGAACCTGAACACTGAAGCTTTCTTT
>TRBV5-1|TRBD2|.|TRBJ2-7
CASSLTLAGGPGNEQYF
TGCGCCAGCAGCTTGACCCTAGCGGGAGGGCCGGGCAACGAGCAGTACTTC
>TRBV7-8|.|.|TRBJ2-5
CAISSGGETQYF
TGTGCCATCAGTAGCGGTGGGGAGACCCAGTACTTC